This T cell receptor (beta chain) came from a study of blood T cells in healthy people across ages. Looking at the study overall: Using template switching, researchers captured about one barcoded beta molecule for each two T cells. Findings and caveats of the study: Unknown CMV status may confound age-related changes in expanded clones.

This clonotype appeared a single time. Its antigen is still unknown. There were at least 6 micrograms of total RNA extracted from every sample. Sample-barcoded 5' priming and a J-beta primer mix drove a second PCR of 7 to 11 cycles. TCRdb ran MiXCR on the 5' RACE reads and lists one entry per CDR3 protein. The top ten clones hold less than 5% of a sample with approximately 1.5 million distinct CDR3 sequences, less than 45% of them seen once. Trimming removed 4 bases from V and 11 bases from J, with 21 bases in between. Germline CDR1 reads SGHKS; CDR2 reads YYEKEE (reference sequence). This CDR3 comprises 14 residues.

The V gene is TRBV5-5, the J gene TRBJ2-5; the D gene could be TRBD1 or TRBD2 (5 bases each). The sequenced sample consisted of blood. This sequence was found in a woman aged 18-30 years in good health. CDR3 DNA: TGTGCCAGCAGCCTCTCTTGGGGGAGCAATGAGCAGTACTTC. This sequence encodes CASSLSWGSNEQYF.